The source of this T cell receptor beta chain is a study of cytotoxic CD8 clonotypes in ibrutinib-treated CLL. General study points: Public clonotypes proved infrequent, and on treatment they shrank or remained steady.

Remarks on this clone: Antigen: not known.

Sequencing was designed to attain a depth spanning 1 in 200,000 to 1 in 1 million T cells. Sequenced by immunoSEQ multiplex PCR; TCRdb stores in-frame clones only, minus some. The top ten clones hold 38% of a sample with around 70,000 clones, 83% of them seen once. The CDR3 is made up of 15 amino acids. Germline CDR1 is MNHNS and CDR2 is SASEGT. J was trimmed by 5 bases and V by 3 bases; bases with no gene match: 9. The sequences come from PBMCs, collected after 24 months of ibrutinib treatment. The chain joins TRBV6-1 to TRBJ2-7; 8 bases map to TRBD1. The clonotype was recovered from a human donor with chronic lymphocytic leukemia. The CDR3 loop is CASSETGTGVHEQYF. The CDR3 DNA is TGTGCCAGCAGTGAGACCGGGACAGGAGTCCACGAGCAGTACTTC.